Described below is a single T cell receptor beta chain sequence and its context. TCRdb keeps only in-frame clones here, not all; method: immunoSEQ multiplex PCR. The table records about 66,000 clones, approximately 86% of them present only once. This entry belongs to a study of a mutant IDH1 vaccine in newly diagnosed glioma. As to time point: baseline, week 1 (first vaccination visit). Treatment indicated: pre-vaccination baseline after standard-of-care therapy. V lost 7 bases and J lost 4, with 14 bases in between. Germline V gene data show CDR1 as SGHAT and CDR2 as FQNNGV. The CDR3 loop spans 14 amino acids.

The sequencing here drew on PBMCs, taken from a glioma patient treated with radiotherapy, temozolomide or both. The chain uses TRBV11-2 and TRBJ1-3; weak D call: TRBD1 (6 bases). This sequence was found in a man between 25 and 39 years old with glioma. CDR3 coding DNA: TGTGCCAGCACACAACAGGGAGTGGGAAACACCATATATTTT. Encoded protein: CASTQQGVGNTIYF.